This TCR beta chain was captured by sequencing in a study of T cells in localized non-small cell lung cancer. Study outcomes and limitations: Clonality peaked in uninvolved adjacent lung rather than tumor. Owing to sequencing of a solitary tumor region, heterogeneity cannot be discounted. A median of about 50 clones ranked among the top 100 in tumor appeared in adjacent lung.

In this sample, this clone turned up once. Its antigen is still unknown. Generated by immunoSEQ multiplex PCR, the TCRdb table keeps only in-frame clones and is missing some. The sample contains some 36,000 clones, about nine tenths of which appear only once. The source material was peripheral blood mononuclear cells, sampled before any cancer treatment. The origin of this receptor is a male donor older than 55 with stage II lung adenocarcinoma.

This CDR3 reads CASSHTLNRNGSPLHF. The DNA for the CDR3 is TGCGCCAGCAGCCACACCCTAAACAGGAATGGGTCACCCCTCCACTTT. This chain links TRBV4-3 with TRBJ1-6; maybe TRBD1 (5 bases). CDR3 size: 16 residues. Germline assignment: CDR1 LGHNA and CDR2 YSLEER. V lost 3 bases and J lost 10, with 19 bases in between.